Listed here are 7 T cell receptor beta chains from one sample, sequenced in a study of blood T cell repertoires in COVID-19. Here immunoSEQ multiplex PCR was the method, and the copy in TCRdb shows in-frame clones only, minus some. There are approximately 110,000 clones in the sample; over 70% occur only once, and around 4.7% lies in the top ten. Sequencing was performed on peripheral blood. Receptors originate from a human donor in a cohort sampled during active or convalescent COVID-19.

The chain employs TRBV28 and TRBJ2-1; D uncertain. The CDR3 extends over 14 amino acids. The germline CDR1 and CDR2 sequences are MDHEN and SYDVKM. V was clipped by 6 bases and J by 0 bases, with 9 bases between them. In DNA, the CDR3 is TGTGCCAGCAGCCCCCGTAGCTCCTACAATGAGCAGTTCTTC. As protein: CASSPRSSYNEQFF.

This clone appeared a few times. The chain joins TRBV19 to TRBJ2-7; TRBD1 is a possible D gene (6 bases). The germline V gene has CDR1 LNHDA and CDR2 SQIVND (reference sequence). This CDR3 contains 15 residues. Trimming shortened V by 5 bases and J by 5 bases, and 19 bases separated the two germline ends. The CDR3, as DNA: TGTGCCAGTAGTCCCATCCGCACAGGGTTCCACGAGCAGTACTTC. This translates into CASSPIRTGFHEQYF.

The CDR3 region is CASSRPPRDRVNEQFF. The CDR3, as DNA: TGCGCCAGCAGTCGACCCCCTCGGGACAGGGTAAATGAGCAGTTCTTC. J is TRBJ2-1 and V is TRBV23-1, with 9 positions matching TRBD1. TRBV23-1 belongs to the ORF category, with a function that is uncertain. Germline trimming cut 4 bases from V and 7 bases from J; bases unmatched to any gene: 11. This CDR3 contains 16 residues.

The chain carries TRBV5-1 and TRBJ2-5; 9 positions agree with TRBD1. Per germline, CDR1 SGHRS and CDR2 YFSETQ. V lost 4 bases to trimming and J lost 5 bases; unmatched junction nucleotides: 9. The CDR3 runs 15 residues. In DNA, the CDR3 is TGCGCCAGCAGCCCCGGGGACAGGGCGAGGGAGACCCAGTACTTC. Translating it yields CASSPGDRARETQYF.

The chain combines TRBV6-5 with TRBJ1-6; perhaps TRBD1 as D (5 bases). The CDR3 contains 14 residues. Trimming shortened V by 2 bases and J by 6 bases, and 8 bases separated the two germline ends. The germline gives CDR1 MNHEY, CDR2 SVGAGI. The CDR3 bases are TGTGCCAGCAGTTACGACAGCTTTAATTCACCCCTCCACTTT. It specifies CASSYDSFNSPLHF.

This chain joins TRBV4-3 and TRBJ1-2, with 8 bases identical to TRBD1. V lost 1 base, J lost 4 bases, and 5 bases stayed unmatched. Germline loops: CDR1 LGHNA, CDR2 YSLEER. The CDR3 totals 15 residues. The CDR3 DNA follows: TGCGCCAGCAGCCAAGTACAGGGGGTCGGCTATGGCTACACCTTC. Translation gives CASSQVQGVGYGYTF.

CDR3 coding DNA: TGCGCCAGCAGCTTCATTCAGGGTAGGGACAATGAGCAGTTCTTC. This sequence encodes CASSFIQGRDNEQFF. The chain combines TRBV5-1 with TRBJ2-1, with D possibly being TRBD1 (5 bases). V lost 2 bases and J lost 5, with 14 bases in between. This CDR3 is built from 15 residues. CDR1 and CDR2 (germline): SGHRS, YFSETQ. Full variable domain (rest looked up from reference TRBV5-1 and TRBJ2-1): KAGVTQTPRYLIKTRGQQVTLSCSPISGHRSVSWYQQTPGQGLQFLFEYFSETQRNKGNFPGRFSGRQFSNSRSEMNVSTLELGDSALYLCASSFIQGRDNEQFFGPGTRLTVL.